The T cell receptor (beta chain) described here comes from a study of blood T cells in healthy people across ages. Then a second PCR, running roughly 6 to 12 cycles, was carried out with a sample-barcoded 5' primer and a J-beta primer mix. TCRdb analysed the 5' RACE reads with MiXCR anew, one entry per CDR3 protein. The sample records about 780,000 distinct CDR3 sequences, about 47% being singletons. Overall study results and limits: Unsorted PBMCs blocked a conclusive comparison of naive and antigen-experienced cells.

In its sample, this clonotype was seen many times. The antigen is unknown. The CDR3 loop spans 17 amino acids. J lost 0 bases, V lost 3 bases, and 9 bases had no gene match. Germline V CDR1 and CDR2: SGDLS, YYNGEE. This rearrangement joins TRBV9 to TRBJ2-7, with 10 bases matching TRBD1. Sequencing was performed on blood. This sequence was found in an elderly man in good health. The chain's CDR3 is CASSDGTGAPDSYEQYF. The CDR3 coding sequence is TGTGCCAGCAGCGACGGGACAGGGGCGCCCGACTCCTACGAGCAGTACTTC.